This is a list of T cell receptor beta chains from one sample in a study of shared clonotypes between healthy human individuals. The protocol was immunoSEQ multiplex PCR, while the TCRdb copy is restricted to in-frame clones and leaves out a portion. This sample has 630,000 or so clones, with roughly 98% found just once. The sample was naive CD8+ T cells sorted from blood. The receptor source for this set is a young man in good health. CDR3s include the opening cysteine and the closing phenylalanine or tryptophan. Each record gives: CDR3 protein, clone size, J gene, CDR3 length, V gene. The listing skips clone size in some rows; elsewhere it reads once, few, many or a size class.

CASSLDQREEFF	-	TRBJ2-1	12	TRBV5-5
CASSETAGVSDTQYF	once	TRBJ2-3	15	TRBV4-1
CASSFSQYQPQHF	-	TRBJ1-5	13	TRBV27
CASSLGIGMLEAFF	-	TRBJ1-1	14	TRBV7-9
CASSLAGSNYEQYF	-	TRBJ2-7	14	TRBV5-1
CASRPGQTLSNQPQHF	-	TRBJ1-5	16	TRBV27
CASSLDPLGAGSDEQYF	-	TRBJ2-7	17	TRBV7-2
CASSAGREGSSSYNEQFF	-	TRBJ2-1	18	TRBV7-9
CASSSGQGASGDPSHEQYF	-	TRBJ2-7	19	TRBV5-1
CATSRSLAATQETQYF	-	TRBJ2-5	16	TRBV15